A single sample gave rise to the 9 T cell receptor beta chains below, sequenced in a study of blood T cell repertoires in COVID-19. Here immunoSEQ multiplex PCR was the method, and the copy in TCRdb shows in-frame clones only, minus some. The table has fewer than 250,000 clones, approximately 84% seen once. The specimen was PBMCs or T cells enriched from blood (not recorded which). Receptor source: a woman in her 30s who had recovered from COVID-19.

This chain links TRBV19 with TRBJ2-1; 12 bases are shared with TRBD2. With V trimmed by 5 bases and J by 5 bases, 7 bases remained unmatched. Germline V gene data show CDR1 as LNHDA and CDR2 as SQIVND (reference sequence). The CDR3 extends over 16 amino acids. CDR3 amino acids: CASSSRLAGDHNEQFF. In nucleotides, the CDR3 is TGTGCCAGTAGTTCGAGACTAGCGGGAGACCACAATGAGCAGTTCTTC.

The genes are TRBV4-2 and TRBJ2-2; possibly TRBD2 for D (7 bases). The V gene's germline CDR1 is LGHNA and CDR2 YNFKEQ. V was trimmed by 0 bases and J by 6 bases, leaving 20 bases between them. This CDR3 is built from 18 residues. The CDR3 here is CASSQDLLQGGSPGELFF. CDR3 sequence (DNA): TGTGCCAGCAGCCAAGATTTATTACAGGGAGGGTCTCCCGGGGAGCTGTTTTTT.

The V gene is TRBV30, the J gene TRBJ1-6; D is perhaps TRBD1 (5 bases). Germline V gene data show CDR1 as GTSNPN and CDR2 as SVGIG (reference sequence). Trimming took 0 bases from V and 4 from J, leaving 13 bases between them. CDR3 length: 16 residues. The CDR3 protein is CAWSVYQGYYNSPLHF. For the CDR3, the DNA is TGTGCCTGGAGTGTCTATCAGGGTTATTATAATTCACCCCTCCACTTT. The complete variable domain, with remaining parts taken from reference TRBV30 and TRBJ1-6, reads SQTIHQWPATLVQPVGSPLSLECTVEGTSNPNLYWYRQAAGRGLQLLFYSVGIGQISSEVPQNLSASRPQDRQFILSSKKLLLSDSGFYLCAWSVYQGYYNSPLHFGNGTRLTVT.

The chain is built from TRBV6-5 and TRBJ2-3; maybe TRBD1 (6 bases). Germline V CDR1 and CDR2: MNHEY, SVGAGI. CDR3 length equals 15 residues. The germline V and J ends were trimmed by 6 bases and 0 bases, with 13 bases remaining between them. CDR3 loop: CASRINRASTDTQYF. CDR3 coding DNA: TGTGCCAGCAGAATCAACAGGGCTAGCACAGATACGCAGTATTTT.

The J gene is TRBJ1-5, the V gene TRBV30; the D gene is possibly TRBD1 (5 bases). V shed 2 bases and J shed 6 bases, with 11 bases lying between them. The CDR3 is 13 residues long. CDR1 and CDR2 from the germline V gene are GTSNPN and SVGIG (reference sequence). CDR3 in DNA: TGTGCCTGGAGTAGTTCGGGGGGTCAGCCCCAGCATTTT. Translated: CAWSSSGGQPQHF.

This clone was detected only once. The J gene is TRBJ2-1, the V gene TRBV11-3, with 7 bases lining up with TRBD2. Per germline, CDR1 SGHNT and CDR2 YENEEA. V gave up 1 base and J gave up 10 bases; unmatched junction bases: 4. The CDR3 consists of 13 residues. The CDR3 DNA sequence: TGTGCCAGCAGCTTAGGGGGAGCGGGGGAGCAGTTCTTC. It is translated as CASSLGGAGEQFF.

V gene TRBV6-1 combines with J gene TRBJ2-7, with D possibly TRBD2 on 5 matching bases. V dropped 0 bases and J dropped 0 bases, with 15 bases sitting between them. This CDR3 has 17 amino acids. The V gene's germline CDR1 is MNHNS and CDR2 SASEGT. Here the CDR3 DNA reads TGTGCCAGCAGTGAAGCAGTCCCAGCGGCGAACTCCTACGAGCAGTACGTC. Translating it yields CASSEAVPAANSYEQYV.

This sequence joins TRBV9 and TRBJ2-1; 9 bases line up with TRBD2. Germline lookup yields CDR1 SGDLS and CDR2 YYNGEE. CDR3 length: 15 residues. Trimming at V came to 4 bases and at J to 8 bases, leaving 10 bases not matched to a gene. CDR3 DNA: TGTGCCAGCAGCTTAGCGGGGGAGATGGTTGATGAGCAGTTCTTC. This sequence encodes CASSLAGEMVDEQFF.

The rearrangement links TRBV13 to TRBJ1-1; 7 bases agree with TRBD1. The CDR3 loop spans 16 amino acids. CDR1 and CDR2 (germline): PRHDT, FYEKMQ (reference sequence). The V segment lost 6 bases and the J segment 3 bases; nucleotides outside the gene matches: 13. CDR3 sequence (DNA): TGTGCCAGCAGTTCACAGGGGTTCAAGGGGGACACTGAAGCTTTCTTT. Protein sequence: CASSSQGFKGDTEAFF. The full variable domain, its missing parts supplied by reference TRBV13 and TRBJ1-1, is AAGVIQSPRHLIKEKRETATLKCYPIPRHDTVYWYQQGPGQDPQFLISFYEKMQSDKGSIPDRFSAQQFSDYHSELNMSSLELGDSALYFCASSSQGFKGDTEAFFGQGTRLTVV.